One and the same sample provided the 28 T cell receptor beta chains below, sequenced in a study of T-cell memory formation after mild COVID-19. MiXCR was run by TCRdb on the 5' RACE reads, yielding one entry per CDR3 protein. The repertoire holds approximately 350,000 distinct CDR3 sequences, with 10% to 15% as singletons. The sequencing input was PBMCs or a T cell subset sorted from them (not recorded which). These receptors were obtained from a man between 18 and 35 years old who had mild COVID-19 (a few samples of this study predate the infection). Cell type and time point are not known.

This rearrangement joins TRBV12-3 or TRBV12-4 to TRBJ1-5; 8 bases line up with TRBD1. The V segment lost 6 bases and the J segment 5 bases; nucleotides outside the gene matches: 6. The CDR3 contains 14 residues. In nucleotides, the CDR3 is TGTGCCAGCAGCCCCGACAGGGGACATCAGCCCCAGCATTTT. Translated, it gives CASSPDRGHQPQHF.

This clonotype was found a few times. J is TRBJ1-5 and V is TRBV7-2; TRBD1 might be the D (5 bases). CDR1 is SGHTA and CDR2 is FQGNSA in the germline V gene. CDR3 size: 17 residues. Trimming pared 5 bases from V and 2 bases from J, leaving 19 bases between. CDR3 sequence reads: CASSPRGGLRGNQPQHF. CDR3 nucleotide sequence: TGTGCCAGCAGCCCAAGGGGTGGGTTAAGGGGCAATCAGCCCCAGCATTTT. Together with reference TRBV7-2 and TRBJ1-5, the CDR3 gives the full variable domain: GAGVSQSPSNKVTEKGKDVELRCDPISGHTALYWYRQSLGQGLEFLIYFQGNSAPDKSGLPSDRFSAERTGGSVSTLTIQRTQQEDSAVYLCASSPRGGLRGNQPQHFGDGTRLSIL.

The CDR3 DNA reads as TGTGCCTGGAGCGCCGCGAATGGGCTGACCTACGAGCAGTACTTC. It translates to CAWSAANGLTYEQYF. This sequence joins TRBV30 and TRBJ2-7; D is undetermined. The length of the CDR3 is 15 residues. V lost 3 bases to trimming and J lost 2 bases, with 17 bases between them. The V gene's germline CDR1 is GTSNPN and CDR2 SVGIG (reference sequence). Complete variable domain (other parts from reference TRBV30 and TRBJ2-7): SQTIHQWPATLVQPVGSPLSLECTVEGTSNPNLYWYRQAAGRGLQLLFYSVGIGQISSEVPQNLSASRPQDRQFILSSKKLLLSDSGFYLCAWSAANGLTYEQYFGPGTRLTVT.

The chain joins TRBV6-2 or TRBV6-3 to TRBJ1-1; D may be TRBD1 (5 bases). This CDR3 is built from 15 residues. The V gene's germline CDR1 is MNHEY and CDR2 SVGEGT. The V end was cut by 2 bases, the J end by 1 base, with 11 bases between. The CDR3 coding sequence is TGTGCCAGCAGTTACCATGGGGCGACGAACACTGAAGCTTTCTTT. Residues: CASSYHGATNTEAFF.

This clonotype was counted between two and nine times. This chain joins TRBV29-1 and TRBJ2-3, with D possibly TRBD2 on 6 matching bases. V gave up 7 bases and J gave up 2 bases, with 13 bases separating them. Germline assignment: CDR1 SQVTM and CDR2 ANQGSEA. CDR3 length equals 13 residues. CDR3 in amino acids: CSAVGGVTDTQYF. The CDR3 DNA follows: TGCAGCGCGGTTGGCGGGGTCACAGATACGCAGTATTTT.

This clonotype was seen a few times. The chain combines TRBV12-3 or TRBV12-4 with TRBJ1-3; no firm D call. V lost 3 bases, J lost 4 bases, and 7 bases lay in between. This CDR3 comprises 13 residues. This CDR3 reads CASSFSGGNTIYF. CDR3 nucleotide sequence: TGTGCCAGCAGTTTTAGTGGGGGAAACACCATATATTTT.

In its sample, this clonotype was seen a few times. CDR3 DNA: TGTGCCAGCACCGATGTGAAGGGGTTAGATACGCAGTATTTT. This codes for CASTDVKGLDTQYF. The rearrangement links TRBV11-2 to TRBJ2-3; tentatively, D is TRBD1 (5 bases). The CDR3 loop spans 14 amino acids. V gave up 7 bases and J gave up 5 bases, with 16 bases separating them. Germline assignment: CDR1 SGHAT and CDR2 FQNNGV. Full variable domain (missing parts from reference TRBV11-2 and TRBJ2-3): EAGVAQSPRYKIIEKRQSVAFWCNPISGHATLYWYQQILGQGPKLLIQFQNNGVVDDSQLPKDRFSAERLKGVDSTLKIQPAKLEDSAVYLCASTDVKGLDTQYFGPGTRLTVL.

This chain uses TRBV24-1 with TRBJ2-5, with a possible D match to TRBD2 (6 bases). V lost 9 bases and J 5 bases, leaving 18 bases between the germline ends. Germline CDR1 and CDR2: KGHDR and SFDVKD. The CDR3 runs 14 residues. CDR3 sequence (DNA): TGTGCCACCGCACAGGAGGGCGAGGGGGAGACCCAGTACTTC. It yields the protein CATAQEGEGETQYF.

V is TRBV28 and J is TRBJ1-5; the match to TRBD1 covers 8 bases. J gave up 2 bases and V 5 bases, and 17 bases lay outside the gene matches. Germline V gene sequence: CDR1 MDHEN, CDR2 SYDVKM. The CDR3 totals 19 residues. CDR3 protein: CASSPIRLTGVMGNQPQHF. In nucleotides, the CDR3 is TGTGCCAGCAGTCCGATTCGGCTGACAGGGGTCATGGGCAATCAGCCCCAGCATTTT.

CDR3 sequence: CASSLTGNEAFF. DNA for the CDR3: TGTGCCAGCAGCTTAACCGGAAATGAAGCTTTCTTT. The J gene is TRBJ1-1, the V gene TRBV11-2; D call uncertain. CDR1 SGHAT and CDR2 FQNNGV come from the germline V gene. The CDR3 consists of 12 residues. V was trimmed by 2 bases and J by 7 bases, leaving 8 bases between them.

This chain links TRBV5-8 with TRBJ1-1; D uncertain. V lost 3 bases and J 0 bases, leaving 15 bases between the germline ends. Germline CDR1 reads SGHTS; CDR2 reads YDEGEE. The CDR3 length is 16 residues. This CDR3 reads CASSYQAPSVNTEAFF. For the CDR3, the DNA is TGTGCCAGCAGCTACCAGGCCCCGTCTGTGAACACTGAAGCTTTCTTT.

V gene TRBV2 combines with J gene TRBJ2-1; D perhaps matches TRBD2 (7 bases). This CDR3 spans 12 amino acids. The V and J ends lost 11 bases and 6 bases respectively, with 14 bases between them. Germline-derived CDR1 and CDR2 are SNHLY and FYNNEI. CDR3 sequence: CAGFGGLNEQFF. The CDR3 DNA reads as TGTGCCGGCTTCGGGGGGCTCAATGAGCAGTTCTTC.

V usage is TRBV10-1 and J usage is TRBJ2-3; no clear D gene. The ends were cut back, 3 bases at V and 5 bases at J, with 3 bases in the middle. Germline loops: CDR1 WNHNN, CDR2 SYGVQD (reference sequence). The CDR3 length is 11 residues. The CDR3 spells CASSDGDTQYF. DNA of the CDR3: TGCGCCAGCAGTGACGGAGATACGCAGTATTTT.

This rearrangement joins TRBV4-3 to TRBJ2-1; TRBD2 agrees at 11 bases. V lost 5 bases, J lost 0 bases, and 3 bases stayed unmatched. Germline CDR1 reads LGHNA; CDR2 reads YSLEER. This CDR3 has 16 amino acids. This chain's CDR3 is CASSVSGGASYNEQFF. Here the CDR3 DNA reads TGCGCCAGCAGCGTTAGCGGGGGGGCCTCCTACAATGAGCAGTTCTTC.

This rearrangement joins TRBV29-1 to TRBJ1-3, with D possibly TRBD1 on 6 matching bases. This CDR3 is 13 amino acids long. Germline V lookup: CDR1 SQVTM, CDR2 ANQGSEA. V was cut by 7 bases and J by 2 bases, with 12 bases left in between. The CDR3: CSARTVTGNTIYF. CDR3 DNA: TGCAGCGCACGGACAGTGACTGGAAACACCATATATTTT.

This clonotype was seen many times. J is TRBJ2-2 and V is TRBV7-3, with 8 bases identical to TRBD2. Germline CDR1 SGHTA, CDR2 FQGTGA. The CDR3 consists of 15 residues. The ends lost 3 bases at V and 0 bases at J; junction bases unmatched: 0. The CDR3 here is CASSFGGANTGELFF. CDR3 sequence (DNA): TGTGCCAGCAGCTTCGGGGGGGCGAACACCGGGGAGCTGTTTTTT.

This clonotype turned up a few times. V is TRBV6-2 or TRBV6-3 and J is TRBJ2-1, with 10 bases matching TRBD2. The CDR3 is 15 residues long. Germline-derived CDR1 and CDR2 are MNHEY and SVGEGT. The J segment lost 9 bases and the V segment lost 5 bases, leaving 10 bases of the junction unmatched. CDR3 region: CASSQRTSGPVEQFF. In nucleotides, the CDR3 is TGTGCCAGCAGTCAACGGACTAGCGGACCCGTTGAGCAGTTCTTC.

This clonotype turned up a few times. This sequence joins TRBV7-2 and TRBJ1-6; TRBD1 agrees at 12 bases. The CDR3 extends over 14 amino acids. Germline V CDR1 and CDR2: SGHTA, FQGNSA. J was trimmed by 14 bases and V by 1 base; bases with no gene match: 3. The CDR3 DNA follows: TGTGCCAGCAGCTTAGGGGGACAGGGGGCGACCCTCCACTTT. Its protein is CASSLGGQGATLHF. The full variable domain, its missing parts supplied by reference TRBV7-2 and TRBJ1-6, is GAGVSQSPSNKVTEKGKDVELRCDPISGHTALYWYRQSLGQGLEFLIYFQGNSAPDKSGLPSDRFSAERTGGSVSTLTIQRTQQEDSAVYLCASSLGGQGATLHFGNGTRLTVT.

The V gene is TRBV5-1, the J gene TRBJ1-4; D is ambiguous. From germline, CDR1 is SGHRS and CDR2 YFSETQ. The CDR3 consists of 15 residues. V shed 0 bases and J shed 2 bases, with 8 bases lying between them. CDR3 sequence: CASSLVGSTNEKLFF. In DNA form, the CDR3 reads TGCGCCAGCAGCTTGGTCGGGAGCACTAATGAAAAACTGTTTTTT.

V is TRBV29-1 and J is TRBJ1-2, with TRBD1 matching over 8 bases. This CDR3 is built from 13 residues. The J segment lost 6 bases and the V segment lost 7 bases, leaving 10 bases of the junction unmatched. Looked up from germline, CDR1 is SQVTM and CDR2 is ANQGSEA. The CDR3 DNA reads TGCAGCGCCCTGGACAGGGAATGGCATGGCTACACCTTC. This codes for CSALDREWHGYTF.

The chain couples TRBV7-2 to TRBJ2-7; a weak D match, TRBD1 (6 bases). The CDR3 sequence is 14 residues long. The ends were cut back, 1 base at V and 2 bases at J, with 9 bases in the middle. Per germline, CDR1 SGHTA and CDR2 FQGNSA. CDR3 bases: TGTGCCAGCAGCTTAGACAGGGCCGCCTACGAGCAGTACTTC. As protein: CASSLDRAAYEQYF.

This clonotype was found many times. This chain uses TRBV7-2 with TRBJ2-1, with 8 bases that match TRBD2. Germline V CDR1 and CDR2: SGHTA, FQGNSA. There are 14 residues in the CDR3. Trimming took 3 bases from V and 7 from J; bases not matched to a gene: 5. As DNA, the CDR3 is TGTGCCAGCAGCTTTTGGGCGGGGGGAAATGAGCAGTTCTTC. Its protein product is CASSFWAGGNEQFF.

This clonotype was counted ten times or more. One junction end disagrees with the germline gene, perhaps due to a read error. The chain employs TRBV5-1 and TRBJ2-3; D perhaps matches TRBD2 (5 bases). This CDR3 comprises 12 residues. The V gene's germline CDR1 is SGHRS and CDR2 YFSETQ. In DNA form, the CDR3 reads TGTGCCAGCAGTTTGGCGGGAGATACGCAGTATTTT. Amino acids: CASSLAGDTQYF.

This clonotype has more than one count but fewer than ten. The CDR3 spells CASSPAYEQYV. CDR3 coding DNA: TGTGCCAGCAGCCCTGCCTACGAGCAGTACGTC. The chain carries TRBV28 and TRBJ2-7; no reliable D call. With 6 bases removed from V and 2 bases from J, the gap between germline ends came to 5 bases. There are 11 residues in the CDR3. Per the germline V gene, CDR1 is MDHEN and CDR2 is SYDVKM.

This clonotype was counted between two and nine times. The J gene is TRBJ1-1, the V gene TRBV6-5; no reliable D call. This CDR3 has 13 amino acids. The ends were cut back, 11 bases at V and 0 bases at J, with 13 bases in the middle. Germline-derived CDR1 and CDR2 are MNHEY and SVGAGI. The CDR3 DNA sequence: TGTGCCGTTGCGGGGAACGTGAACACTGAAGCTTTCTTT. Protein: CAVAGNVNTEAFF.

This chain joins TRBV7-2 and TRBJ1-5, with D uncertain. In germline, CDR1 is SGHTA, CDR2 FQGNSA. The CDR3 consists of 15 residues. Trimming left V 2 bases short and J 0 bases short, with 8 bases between. CDR3 DNA: TGTGCCAGCAGCTTAAACGGAGATAGCAATCAGCCCCAGCATTTT. It translates to CASSLNGDSNQPQHF.

This clonotype was picked up a small number of times. The gene calls are TRBV9 and TRBJ1-6; D remains ambiguous. The CDR3 spans 15 residues. The V and J ends lost 4 bases and 5 bases respectively, with 13 bases between them. The germline V gene has CDR1 SGDLS and CDR2 YYNGEE. This CDR3 reads CASSLGMTDNSPLHF. The CDR3 DNA is TGTGCCAGCAGCTTGGGAATGACGGATAATTCACCCCTCCACTTT. The full variable domain, with the rest looked up from reference TRBV9 and TRBJ1-6, is DSGVTQTPKHLITATGQRVTLRCSPRSGDLSVYWYQQSLDQGLQFLIQYYNGEERAKGNILERFSAQQFPDLHSELNLSSLELGDSALYFCASSLGMTDNSPLHFGNGTRLTVT.

This clonotype was found many times. The chain carries TRBV20-1 and TRBJ1-6; possible D gene TRBD1, 6 bases. The V end lost 3 bases, the J end lost 1 base, and 13 bases lay between the germline ends. Germline-derived CDR1 and CDR2 are DFQATT and SNEGSKA (reference sequence). This CDR3 contains 16 residues. For the CDR3, the DNA is TGCAGTGCTAGGAAGGGGGTTGGGTCCTATAATTCACCCCTCCACTTT. Amino acid sequence: CSARKGVGSYNSPLHF.